Following are 30 T cell receptor beta chains from one sample sequenced in a study of Ad26.COV2.S vaccination and SARS-CoV-2 variants. The repertoire was sequenced with immunoSEQ multiplex PCR; TCRdb's copy has only in-frame clones and lacks some. The sample shows approximately 460,000 clones, 89% of them seen only once. The treatment was: some 19 received Ad26.COV2.S at low or high dose, single or two shots; about 5 received placebo; per-sample allocation not given. Samples came from day 63 after the first vaccine or placebo injection. The source was peripheral blood, collected in a trial of Ad26.COV2.S vaccine versus placebo. The receptors shown here come from a person between 18 and 65 years old who received the Ad26.COV2.S COVID-19 vaccine or a placebo.

The chain carries TRBV19 and TRBJ2-5; a possible D gene is TRBD1 (5 bases). The germline V and J ends were trimmed by 3 bases and 5 bases, with 10 bases remaining between them. The germline gives CDR1 LNHDA, CDR2 SQIVND (reference sequence). The CDR3 is 13 residues long. The CDR3: CASSIQGSETQYF. As DNA, the CDR3 is TGTGCCAGTAGTATCCAGGGATCGGAGACCCAGTACTTC.

This chain connects TRBV3-1 (or the pseudogene TRBV3-2) to TRBJ2-2, with D uncertain. This CDR3 region has 14 residues. Germline V gene sequence: CDR1 LGHDT, CDR2 YNNKEL (reference sequence). V gave up 6 bases and J gave up 7 bases, with 15 bases separating them. The CDR3 is CASRQLPLIGELFF. The CDR3 DNA sequence: TGTGCCAGCAGGCAACTACCCCTAATCGGGGAGCTGTTTTTT.

The sample holds a few counts of this clone. The rearrangement uses TRBV6-5 and TRBJ2-7; 8 bases match TRBD2. CDR1 is MNHEY and CDR2 is SVGAGI in the germline V gene. CDR3 size: 15 residues. Unmatched junction bases numbered 3, after V lost 0 bases and J lost 2 bases. CDR3 protein: CASSYSGLVTYEQYF. The CDR3 DNA reads TGTGCCAGCAGTTACTCGGGACTAGTAACCTACGAGCAGTACTTC.

V is TRBV18 and J is TRBJ1-4; D remains unclear. Trimming left V 3 bases short and J 0 bases short, with 5 bases between. This CDR3 has 14 amino acids. Germline CDR1 KGHSH, CDR2 LQKENI. This CDR3 reads CASSPQSTNEKLFF. Written as DNA, the CDR3 is TGTGCCAGCTCACCCCAGTCAACTAATGAAAAACTGTTTTTT.

The V and J genes are TRBV18 and TRBJ2-2; D perhaps matches TRBD1 (6 bases). With 4 bases removed from V and 3 bases from J, the gap between germline ends came to 12 bases. Germline lookup yields CDR1 KGHSH and CDR2 LQKENI. The CDR3 is 15 amino acids. As DNA, the CDR3 is TGTGCCAGCTCACTTACAGGGTTGGACACCGGGGAGCTGTTTTTT. It specifies CASSLTGLDTGELFF.

CDR3 nucleotide sequence: TGTGCCAGCAGTGAATGGCAGGGGGCGATTGATCAGCCCCAGCATTTT. Its protein product is CASSEWQGAIDQPQHF. The chain recombines TRBV6-1 with TRBJ1-5; 8 bases map to TRBD1. Germline V gene sequence: CDR1 MNHNS, CDR2 SASEGT. CDR3 length: 16 residues. V trimming: 2 bases; J trimming: 5 bases; junction bases outside the gene matches: 8.

The V call is TRBV27, the J call TRBJ2-3; D is undetermined. Germline V gene sequence: CDR1 MNHEY, CDR2 SMNVEV (reference sequence). The CDR3 contains 14 residues. V lost 10 bases to trimming and J lost 5 bases, with 19 bases between them. CDR3 DNA: TGTGCCACCTTTCCGGCGGCTAGTCGAGATACGCAGTATTTT. This codes for CATFPAASRDTQYF.

This chain links TRBV9 with TRBJ1-4, with D unresolved. Looked up from germline, CDR1 is SGDLS and CDR2 is YYNGEE. Trimming took 4 bases from V and 0 from J, leaving 10 bases between them. The CDR3 has 15 residues. The DNA of the CDR3 is TGTGCCAGCAGCCGGCGATACGCAACTAATGAAAAACTGTTTTTT. Protein product: CASSRRYATNEKLFF.

The chain is built from TRBV5-1 and TRBJ2-7; 9 bases line up with TRBD2. The CDR3 length is 15 residues. Trimming at V came to 5 bases and at J to 3 bases, leaving 9 bases not matched to a gene. CDR1 and CDR2 (germline): SGHRS, YFSETQ. The CDR3 DNA follows: TGCGCCAGCAGACCGGTTCTAGCGGGGAACTACGAGCAGTACTTC. Translated, it gives CASRPVLAGNYEQYF.

This clone was picked up one time. The rearrangement joins TRBV7-3 to TRBJ2-7; D uncertain. CDR1 and CDR2 from the germline V gene are SGHTA and FQGTGA. This CDR3 spans 16 amino acids. With 4 bases removed from V and 0 bases from J, the gap between germline ends came to 16 bases. The CDR3, as DNA: TGTGCCAGCAGCTCATATTCCCCCGGCAGCTCCTACGAGCAGTACTTC. Its translation is CASSSYSPGSSYEQYF.

CDR3 DNA sequence: TGTGCCAGCAGCCAGGGACTAGCCGGCAACTACGAGCAGTACTTC. Translated: CASSQGLAGNYEQYF. The V gene is TRBV6-5, the J gene TRBJ2-7; 9 nucleotides line up with TRBD2. V lost 6 bases to trimming and J lost 3 bases; unmatched junction nucleotides: 9. From germline, CDR1 is MNHEY and CDR2 SVGAGI. The CDR3 is 15 amino acids.

This clone was counted many times. The V call is TRBV6-2 or TRBV6-3, the J call TRBJ1-6, with D hard to call. V was shortened by 4 bases and J by 6 bases, with 13 bases between the two germline ends. The CDR3 spans 15 residues. Germline V gives CDR1 MNHEY, CDR2 SVGEGT. CDR3 bases: TGTGCCAGCAGTTGGTCGGGAGAGGGTAATTCACCCCTCCACTTT. The encoded protein is CASSWSGEGNSPLHF.

This sequence joins TRBV13 and TRBJ2-3; D might be TRBD1 (5 bases). Germline loops: CDR1 PRHDT, CDR2 FYEKMQ (reference sequence). V shed 2 bases and J shed 0 bases, with 12 bases lying between them. The length of the CDR3 is 16 residues. In nucleotides, the CDR3 is TGTGCCAGCAGCTTACCTCAGGGAACTAGCACAGATACGCAGTATTTT. Amino acid sequence: CASSLPQGTSTDTQYF.

This clone was observed once. This sequence joins TRBV11-3 and TRBJ2-7, with 10 bases that match TRBD1. This CDR3 region has 15 residues. V trimming: 1 base; J trimming: 4 bases; junction bases outside the gene matches: 4. From germline, CDR1 is SGHNT and CDR2 YENEEA. CDR3 sequence (DNA): TGTGCCAGCAGCTTAGGTTCGGGACAGGGGTACGAGCAGTACTTC. Encoded protein: CASSLGSGQGYEQYF.

The CDR3 nucleotides are TGCGCCAGCAGCCTAGACCGGACGAGCCAAGAGACCCAGTACTTC. Its translation is CASSLDRTSQETQYF. The chain joins TRBV4-1 to TRBJ2-5; unclear D gene. Germline V gives CDR1 MGHRA, CDR2 YSYEKL. V was trimmed by 4 bases and J by 1 base, leaving 13 bases between them. The CDR3 consists of 15 residues.

V and J are TRBV7-9 and TRBJ2-7, with 10 bases matching TRBD1. Germline-derived CDR1 and CDR2 are SEHNR and FQNEAQ (reference sequence). This CDR3 region has 15 residues. The V segment lost 1 base and the J segment 6 bases; nucleotides outside the gene matches: 6. CDR3 nucleotide sequence: TGTGCCAGCAGCTTAGGGACAGGGGGTTTTACCGAGCAGTACTTC. Translated, it gives CASSLGTGGFTEQYF.

The DNA of the CDR3 is TGTGCCAGCAGTTACTCGCAGGGTGCGGGAGATACGCAGTATTTT. This gives the protein CASSYSQGAGDTQYF. The chain uses TRBV6-2 or TRBV6-3 and TRBJ2-3; either TRBD1 or TRBD2 may supply D (5 bases each). Germline V gene sequence: CDR1 MNHEY, CDR2 SVGEGT. This CDR3 has 15 residues. The V end was cut by 0 bases, the J end by 5 bases, with 12 bases between.

The rearrangement uses TRBV4-2 and TRBJ2-7; TRBD1 agrees at 7 bases. The CDR3 consists of 15 residues. J gave up 0 bases and V 4 bases, and 6 bases lay outside the gene matches. Germline CDR1 reads LGHNA; CDR2 reads YNFKEQ. This CDR3 reads CASSPADRNSYEQYF. In DNA, the CDR3 is TGTGCCAGCAGCCCAGCGGACAGGAACTCCTACGAGCAGTACTTC.

The chain links TRBV6-5 to TRBJ1-1; D perhaps matches TRBD1 (6 bases). The CDR3 extends over 13 amino acids. From germline, CDR1 is MNHEY and CDR2 SVGAGI. The V end lost 5 bases, the J end lost 11 bases, and 18 bases lay between the germline ends. DNA for the CDR3: TGTGCCAGCAGTAGAGACGACAGGTACCTCGCTTTCTTT. Protein product: CASSRDDRYLAFF.

The J gene is TRBJ2-2, the V gene TRBV9; D might be TRBD2 (5 bases). The V gene lost 0 bases and the J gene lost 2 bases, with 8 bases spanning the gap. The germline V gene encodes CDR1 SGDLS and CDR2 YYNGEE. The CDR3 runs to 15 residues. In DNA, the CDR3 is TGTGCCAGCAGCGTAGCGGGGATTAACACCGGGGAGCTGTTTTTT. It codes for CASSVAGINTGELFF.

This clone was recorded once. The genes are TRBV7-9 and TRBJ2-7, with TRBD2 identical over 7 bases. The CDR3 covers 15 residues. CDR1 is SEHNR, CDR2 FQNEAQ, per germline (reference sequence). V was clipped by 0 bases and J by 4 bases; unmatched bases: 6. The CDR3 loop is CASSLAGTTRYEQYF. CDR3 nucleotides: TGTGCCAGCAGCTTAGCGGGGACTACTCGATACGAGCAGTACTTC.

This clone was counted only a few times. This rearrangement joins TRBV7-6 to TRBJ2-7; maybe TRBD1 (5 bases). Looked up from germline, CDR1 is SGHVS and CDR2 is FNYEAQ. This CDR3 spans 13 amino acids. Trimming shortened V by 5 bases and J by 3 bases, and 11 bases separated the two germline ends. CDR3 DNA sequence: TGTGCCAGCAGCCCCCGGACAAGCTACGAGCAGTACTTC. Amino acids: CASSPRTSYEQYF.

The sample holds a few counts of this clone. The rearrangement uses TRBV6-5 and TRBJ1-2; no reliable D call. Trimming removed 7 bases from V and 4 bases from J, with 16 bases in between. Germline V lookup: CDR1 MNHEY, CDR2 SVGAGI. The CDR3 covers 14 residues. CDR3 sequence reads: CASTEGGLSYGYTF. In DNA, the CDR3 is TGTGCCAGCACCGAAGGCGGTTTAAGCTATGGCTACACCTTC.

The chain uses TRBV3-1 (or the pseudogene TRBV3-2) and TRBJ1-3, with D unresolved. CDR1 is LGHDT, CDR2 YNNKEL, per germline (reference sequence). V shed 6 bases and J shed 3 bases, with 9 bases lying between them. This CDR3 has 13 amino acids. The chain's CDR3 is CASRVGSGNTIYF. CDR3 in DNA: TGTGCCAGCAGGGTAGGGAGTGGAAACACCATATATTTT.

This chain joins TRBV5-5 and TRBJ1-1, with TRBD1 as a possible D gene (6 bases). This CDR3 is built from 15 residues. Trimming stripped 2 bases from V and 3 bases from J, with 14 bases between. CDR1 and CDR2 from the germline V gene are SGHKS and YYEKEE (reference sequence). CDR3 coding DNA: TGTGCCAGCAGCTTTCTTGGGGGCAGGGACACTGAAGCTTTCTTT. Translation gives CASSFLGGRDTEAFF.

The chain carries TRBV7-2 and TRBJ2-3; a possible D gene is TRBD2 (6 bases). The CDR3 is 16 residues long. The germline gives CDR1 SGHTA, CDR2 FQGNSA. Trimming took off 1 base at V and 5 bases at J, with 16 bases between the two ends. CDR3 protein: CASSLVGGTWGDTQYF. In nucleotides, the CDR3 is TGTGCCAGCAGCTTAGTTGGGGGGACTTGGGGAGATACGCAGTATTTT. The whole variable domain, filled in from reference TRBV7-2 and TRBJ2-3, reads GAGVSQSPSNKVTEKGKDVELRCDPISGHTALYWYRQSLGQGLEFLIYFQGNSAPDKSGLPSDRFSAERTGGSVSTLTIQRTQQEDSAVYLCASSLVGGTWGDTQYFGPGTRLTVL.

The chain has TRBV19 and TRBJ2-2; 7 nucleotides align to TRBD1. Trimming took 7 bases from V and 0 from J; bases not matched to a gene: 8. This CDR3 has 16 residues. Per germline, CDR1 LNHDA and CDR2 SQIVND (reference sequence). The CDR3: CASKRRGTANTGELFF. CDR3 nucleotides: TGTGCCAGTAAACGTCGAGGGACAGCGAACACCGGGGAGCTGTTTTTT.

This sequence joins TRBV18 and TRBJ2-7; 8 nucleotides agree with TRBD2. V lost 5 bases to trimming and J lost 6 bases; unmatched junction nucleotides: 12. This CDR3 contains 15 residues. From germline, CDR1 is KGHSH and CDR2 LQKENI. The CDR3 nucleotides are TGTGCCAGCTCATACGAAGCGGGAGCTTGGGCCGAGCAGTACTTC. It yields the protein CASSYEAGAWAEQYF.

The chain has TRBV19 and TRBJ1-5; D is perhaps TRBD1 (6 bases). V lost 5 bases and J lost 6, with 17 bases in between. There are 15 residues in the CDR3. Germline V lookup: CDR1 LNHDA, CDR2 SQIVND (reference sequence). This CDR3 is CASSPPPRGGQPQHF. The DNA for the CDR3 is TGTGCCAGTAGTCCCCCTCCCAGGGGCGGTCAGCCCCAGCATTTT.

The chain combines TRBV7-9 with TRBJ2-1; 14 bases fit TRBD2. Germline V gene sequence: CDR1 SEHNR, CDR2 FQNEAQ (reference sequence). CDR3 length: 18 amino acids. J gave up 0 bases and V 4 bases, and 5 bases lay outside the gene matches. CDR3 bases: TGTGCCAGCAGCTACCCCGGGACTAGCGGGAGCTCCTACAATGAGCAGTTCTTC. Translation gives CASSYPGTSGSSYNEQFF.